The entry below gives a single T cell receptor (beta chain) sequence along with its context. Its antigen is as yet unknown. With V trimmed by 0 bases and J by 2 bases, 18 bases remained unmatched. Germline-derived CDR1 and CDR2 are LNHNV and YYDKDF (reference sequence). This CDR3 region has 20 residues. This sample was included in a study of OX40 agonist ivuxolimab in advanced cancers. On the study more broadly: Recorded diagnoses for dose-escalation patients were hepatocellular carcinoma, melanoma, renal cell or head and neck cancer. A male proportion of over 70% was recorded, with mean age around 62 years and range about 23 to 80.

General study findings and limits: Researchers did not establish what antigens the expanded peripheral T cells target.

Sequenced by immunoSEQ multiplex PCR; TCRdb stores in-frame clones only, minus some. This sample has approximately 99,000 clones, with approximately 95% found just once. The sequence derives from an adult with an advanced solid tumor such as melanoma, head and neck, liver or kidney cancer. V is TRBV15 and J is TRBJ2-7; TRBD1 aligns across 8 bases. The sequencing used CD4+ or CD8+ T cells sorted from blood, collected in a trial of the OX40 agonist ivuxolimab. The CDR3 nucleotides read TGTGCCACCAGCAGAGATCTGGGCAGGGGGCCAAACCCTTTACCCTACGAGCAGTACTTC. Encoded protein: CATSRDLGRGPNPLPYEQYF.